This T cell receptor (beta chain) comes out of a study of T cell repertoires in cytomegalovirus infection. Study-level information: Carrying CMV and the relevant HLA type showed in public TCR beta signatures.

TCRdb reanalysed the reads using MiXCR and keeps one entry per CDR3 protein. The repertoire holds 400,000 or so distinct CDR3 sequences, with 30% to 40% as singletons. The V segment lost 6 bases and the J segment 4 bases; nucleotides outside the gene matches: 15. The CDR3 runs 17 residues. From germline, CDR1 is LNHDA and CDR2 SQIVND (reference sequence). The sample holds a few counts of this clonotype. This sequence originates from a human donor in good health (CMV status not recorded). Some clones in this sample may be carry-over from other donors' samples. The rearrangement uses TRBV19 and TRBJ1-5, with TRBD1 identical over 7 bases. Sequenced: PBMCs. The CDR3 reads CASRSASGQQRNQPQHF. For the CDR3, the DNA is TGTGCCAGTAGATCCGCCTCGGGACAGCAAAGGAATCAGCCCCAGCATTTT. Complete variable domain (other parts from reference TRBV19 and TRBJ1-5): DGGITQSPKYLFRKEGQNVTLSCEQNLNHDAMYWYRQDPGQGLRLIYYSQIVNDFQKGDIAEGYSVSREKKESFPLTVTSAQKNPTAFYLCASRSASGQQRNQPQHFGDGTRLSIL.